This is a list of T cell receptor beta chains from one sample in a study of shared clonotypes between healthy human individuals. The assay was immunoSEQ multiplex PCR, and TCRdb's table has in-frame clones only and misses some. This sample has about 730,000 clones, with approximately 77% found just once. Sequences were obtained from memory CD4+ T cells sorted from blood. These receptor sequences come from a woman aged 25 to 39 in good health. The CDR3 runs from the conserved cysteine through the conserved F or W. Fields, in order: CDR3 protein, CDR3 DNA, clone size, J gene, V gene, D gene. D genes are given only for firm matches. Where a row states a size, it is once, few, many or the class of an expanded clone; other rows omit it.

cdr3_aa: CASSSSTGFQSGTGELFF
cdr3_nt: TGCGCCAGCAGCTCTTCGACGGGATTCCAAAGTGGGACCGGGGAGCTGTTTTTT
clone_size: once
j_call: TRBJ2-2
v_call: TRBV5-1
d_call: .

cdr3_aa: CASSLLEAGELFF
cdr3_nt: TGTGCCAGCAGCTTATTGGAGGCCGGGGAGCTGTTTTTT
clone_size: .
j_call: TRBJ2-2
v_call: TRBV7-2
d_call: .

cdr3_aa: CASSHQTSYEQYF
cdr3_nt: TGTGCCAGCAGCCACCAAACTAGCTACGAGCAGTACTTC
clone_size: .
j_call: TRBJ2-7
v_call: TRBV14
d_call: .

cdr3_aa: CASSLAGGYLYEQYF
cdr3_nt: TGTGCCAGCAGCTTGGCAGGCGGGTATTTGTACGAGCAGTACTTC
clone_size: .
j_call: TRBJ2-7
v_call: TRBV5-8
d_call: .

cdr3_aa: CASSLQGQGGTEAFF
cdr3_nt: TGCGCCAGCAGCTTGCAGGGACAGGGAGGCACTGAAGCTTTCTTT
clone_size: few
j_call: TRBJ1-1
v_call: TRBV5-1
d_call: TRBD1

cdr3_aa: CASSVGRRGGGYTF
cdr3_nt: TGTGCCAGCAGCGTAGGTCGGAGGGGAGGTGGCTACACCTTC
clone_size: .
j_call: TRBJ1-2
v_call: TRBV9
d_call: .

cdr3_aa: CASSLGDSLSGNTIYF
cdr3_nt: TGTGCCAGCAGCTTAGGGGACAGTCTCTCTGGAAACACCATATATTTT
clone_size: .
j_call: TRBJ1-3
v_call: TRBV11-2
d_call: TRBD1

cdr3_aa: CASSRGQPETQYF
cdr3_nt: TGTGCCAGCTCACGGGGACAGCCAGAGACCCAGTACTTC
clone_size: .
j_call: TRBJ2-5
v_call: TRBV18
d_call: TRBD1

cdr3_aa: CSAKPSYEQYF
cdr3_nt: TGCAGTGCTAAACCCTCCTACGAGCAGTACTTC
clone_size: few
j_call: TRBJ2-7
v_call: TRBV20-1
d_call: .

cdr3_aa: CASTLGQGSQPQHF
cdr3_nt: TGTGCCAGTACCTTGGGACAGGGAAGTCAGCCCCAGCATTTT
clone_size: few
j_call: TRBJ1-5
v_call: TRBV19
d_call: TRBD1

cdr3_aa: CASSPGQDLGYTF
cdr3_nt: TGTGCCAGCAGCCCCGGACAGGATCTTGGCTACACCTTC
clone_size: .
j_call: TRBJ1-2
v_call: TRBV11-2
d_call: TRBD1

cdr3_aa: CASSQDPTARNYGYTF
cdr3_nt: TGTGCCAGCAGCCAAGATCCTACAGCCAGAAACTATGGCTACACCTTC
clone_size: .
j_call: TRBJ1-2
v_call: TRBV14
d_call: .

cdr3_aa: CASSQDLSQALAYEQYF
cdr3_nt: TGCGCCAGCAGCCAAGATCTTTCCCAGGCCCTGGCCTACGAGCAGTACTTC
clone_size: .
j_call: TRBJ2-7
v_call: TRBV4-1
d_call: .

cdr3_aa: CASSQVGGSSYNEQFF
cdr3_nt: TGTGCCAGCAGCCAAGTGGGCGGGAGCTCCTACAATGAGCAGTTCTTC
clone_size: .
j_call: TRBJ2-1
v_call: TRBV14
d_call: TRBD2

cdr3_aa: CASSPSGSTDTQYF
cdr3_nt: TGTGCCAGCAGCCCTAGCGGTAGCACAGATACGCAGTATTTT
clone_size: .
j_call: TRBJ2-3
v_call: TRBV7-3
d_call: TRBD2

cdr3_aa: CASRPTGGIGQPQHF
cdr3_nt: TGTGCCAGCAGGCCGACAGGGGGCATTGGTCAGCCCCAGCATTTT
clone_size: .
j_call: TRBJ1-5
v_call: TRBV6-5
d_call: TRBD1

cdr3_aa: CASSQRGNTGELFF
cdr3_nt: TGTGCCAGCAGCCAAAGGGGGAACACCGGGGAGCTGTTTTTT
clone_size: few
j_call: TRBJ2-2
v_call: TRBV11-3
d_call: .

cdr3_aa: CASSYYRGARSYEQYF
cdr3_nt: TGTGCCAGCAGCTACTATCGGGGGGCGAGATCCTACGAGCAGTACTTC
clone_size: .
j_call: TRBJ2-7
v_call: TRBV7-8
d_call: .

cdr3_aa: CASSNQGDSYEQYF
cdr3_nt: TGTGCCAGCAGCAACCAGGGGGACTCCTACGAGCAGTACTTC
clone_size: few
j_call: TRBJ2-7
v_call: TRBV6-6
d_call: TRBD1

cdr3_aa: CASSFGTANTEAFF
cdr3_nt: TGCGCCAGCAGCTTCGGGACAGCCAACACTGAAGCTTTCTTT
clone_size: .
j_call: TRBJ1-1
v_call: TRBV5-1
d_call: TRBD1

cdr3_aa: CASSLVGGSSTDTQYF
cdr3_nt: TGTGCCAGCAGCTTAGTAGGGGGATCTAGCACAGATACGCAGTATTTT
clone_size: once
j_call: TRBJ2-3
v_call: TRBV7-2
d_call: .